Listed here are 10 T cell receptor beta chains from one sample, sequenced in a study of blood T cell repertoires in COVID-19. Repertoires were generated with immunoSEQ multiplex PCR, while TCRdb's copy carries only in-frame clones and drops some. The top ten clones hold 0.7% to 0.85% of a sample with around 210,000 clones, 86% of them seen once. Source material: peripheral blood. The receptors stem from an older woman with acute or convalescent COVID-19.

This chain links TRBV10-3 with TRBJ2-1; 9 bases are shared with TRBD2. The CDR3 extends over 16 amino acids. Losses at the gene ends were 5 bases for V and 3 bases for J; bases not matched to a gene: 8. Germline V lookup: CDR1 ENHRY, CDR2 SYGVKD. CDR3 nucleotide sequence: TGTGCCATCAGTCAACCGGGACTAGCAAACTACAATGAGCAGTTCTTC. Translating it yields CAISQPGLANYNEQFF.

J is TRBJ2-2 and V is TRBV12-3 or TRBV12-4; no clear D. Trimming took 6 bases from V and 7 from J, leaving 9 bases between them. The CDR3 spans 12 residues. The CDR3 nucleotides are TGTGCCAGCAGCACAACCTTCGGGGAGCTGTTTTTT. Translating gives CASSTTFGELFF.

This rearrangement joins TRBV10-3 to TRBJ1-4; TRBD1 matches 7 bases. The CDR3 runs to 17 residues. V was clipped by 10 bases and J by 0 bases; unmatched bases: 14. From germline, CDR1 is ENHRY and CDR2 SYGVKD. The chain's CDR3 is CATQGGSAYSTNEKLFF. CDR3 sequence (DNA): TGTGCCACCCAAGGGGGCAGTGCCTATTCAACTAATGAAAAACTGTTTTTT.

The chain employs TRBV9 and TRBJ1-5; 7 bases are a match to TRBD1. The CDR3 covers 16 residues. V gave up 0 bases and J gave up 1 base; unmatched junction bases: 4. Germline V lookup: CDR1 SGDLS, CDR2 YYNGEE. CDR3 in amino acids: CASSVGQGMSNQPQHF. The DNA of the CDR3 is TGTGCCAGCAGCGTAGGACAGGGTATGAGCAATCAGCCCCAGCATTTT.

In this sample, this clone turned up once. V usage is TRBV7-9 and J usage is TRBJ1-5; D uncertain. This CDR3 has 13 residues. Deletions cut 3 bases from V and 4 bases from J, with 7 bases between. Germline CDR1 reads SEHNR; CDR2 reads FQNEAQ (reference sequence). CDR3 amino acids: CASSFSGNQPQHF. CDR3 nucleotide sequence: TGTGCCAGCAGCTTTAGCGGGAATCAGCCCCAGCATTTT.

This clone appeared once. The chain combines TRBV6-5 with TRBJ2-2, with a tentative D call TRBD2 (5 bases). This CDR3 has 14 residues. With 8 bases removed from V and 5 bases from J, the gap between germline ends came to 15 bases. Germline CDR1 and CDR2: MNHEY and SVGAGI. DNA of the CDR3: TGTGCCAGCCTCAAACCGTCGGGGACCGGGGAGCTGTTTTTT. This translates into CASLKPSGTGELFF.

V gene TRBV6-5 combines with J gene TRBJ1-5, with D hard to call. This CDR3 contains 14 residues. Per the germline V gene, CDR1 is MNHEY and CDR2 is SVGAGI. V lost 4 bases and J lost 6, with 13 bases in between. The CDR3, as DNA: TGTGCCAGCAGTTTCAAGCGAGGGAGTCAGCCCCAGCATTTT. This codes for CASSFKRGSQPQHF.

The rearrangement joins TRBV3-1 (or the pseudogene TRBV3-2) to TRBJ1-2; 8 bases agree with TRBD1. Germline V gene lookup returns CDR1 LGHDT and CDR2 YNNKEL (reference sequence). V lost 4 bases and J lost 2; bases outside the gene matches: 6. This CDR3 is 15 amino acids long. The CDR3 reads CASSRDRGSNYGYTF. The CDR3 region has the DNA TGTGCCAGCAGCCGAGACAGGGGTAGCAACTATGGCTACACCTTC.

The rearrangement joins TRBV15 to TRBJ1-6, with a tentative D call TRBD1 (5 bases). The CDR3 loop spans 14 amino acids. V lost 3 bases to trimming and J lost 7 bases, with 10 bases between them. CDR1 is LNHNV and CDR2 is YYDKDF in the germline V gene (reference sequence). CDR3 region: CATSSQGRNSPLHF. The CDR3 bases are TGTGCCACCAGCAGCCAGGGAAGAAATTCACCCCTCCACTTT. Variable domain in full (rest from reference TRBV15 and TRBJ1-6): DAMVIQNPRYQVTQFGKPVTLSCSQTLNHNVMYWYQQKSSQAPKLLFHYYDKDFNNEADTPDNFQSRRPNTSFCFLDIRSPGLGDTAMYLCATSSQGRNSPLHFGNGTRLTVT.

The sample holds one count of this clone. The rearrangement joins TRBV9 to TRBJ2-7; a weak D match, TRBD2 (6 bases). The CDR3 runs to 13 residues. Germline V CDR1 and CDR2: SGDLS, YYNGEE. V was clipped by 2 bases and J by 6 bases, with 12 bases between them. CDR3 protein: CASSVLPGVEQYF. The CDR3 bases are TGTGCCAGCAGCGTCCTCCCGGGGGTCGAGCAGTACTTC.